This entry is about one TCR beta chain. Its antigen is unidentified. Time point: after neoadjuvant nivolumab, at surgical resection. The patients had HPV-negative, locally advanced oral cavity squamous cell carcinoma. The CDR3 contains 14 residues. Trimming cost V 3 bases and J 2 bases, with 13 bases left between them. Germline V gives CDR1 SQVTM, CDR2 ANQGSEA. The data belong to a study of neoadjuvant anti-PD-1 for oral cavity cancer. Turning to the study itself: Nivolumab at 3 mg/kg was mostly given biweekly, three to four doses, pre-surgery.

Produced via immunoSEQ multiplex PCR; TCRdb's table is partial and in-frame only. The top ten clones hold approximately 3% of a sample with some 14,000 clones, roughly 70% of them seen once. General study results and limits: Pretreatment Treg/Th17 ratio correlated inversely with post-treatment tumor clonality.

This receptor was taken from a person between 40 and 80 years old with oral cavity squamous cell carcinoma. This chain links TRBV29-1 with TRBJ1-1; D remains ambiguous. The material sequenced was PBMCs, taken after nivolumab (anti-PD-1) treatment. As DNA, the CDR3 is TGCAGCGTTGACCCCAACGTAGGAAACACTGAAGCTTTCTTT. The encoded protein is CSVDPNVGNTEAFF.